This T cell receptor (beta chain) was sequenced in a study of blood T cell repertoires in COVID-19. Study overall: Spain, Italy and the United States supplied samples that represented acute and convalescent COVID-19. Sample material is recorded as cDNA or gDNA derived from T cells, B-cell-depleted T cells, or PBMCs.

The CDR3 totals 15 residues. The V end lost 4 bases, the J end lost 2 bases, and 15 bases lay between the germline ends. Looked up from germline, CDR1 is SGHTA and CDR2 is FQGNSA. Generated by immunoSEQ multiplex PCR, the TCRdb table keeps only in-frame clones and is missing some. This sample has roughly 390,000 clones, with about 90% found just once. This clone was found a few times. The source is a woman aged 25 to 39 with COVID-19, enrolled during active disease. The V and J genes are TRBV7-2 and TRBJ2-7; D remains unclear. Sequences were obtained from peripheral blood. CDR3 sequence reads: CASSSQARRTYEQYF. DNA of the CDR3: TGTGCCAGCAGCTCGCAAGCGAGGAGAACCTACGAGCAGTACTTC. The entire variable domain, with the rest obtained from reference TRBV7-2 and TRBJ2-7, is as follows: GAGVSQSPSNKVTEKGKDVELRCDPISGHTALYWYRQSLGQGLEFLIYFQGNSAPDKSGLPSDRFSAERTGGSVSTLTIQRTQQEDSAVYLCASSSQARRTYEQYFGPGTRLTVT.